The T cell receptor (beta chain) described here comes from a study of cytomegalovirus exposure and HLA in healthy donors. The overall study: Some 85 million unique TCRs, all from HLA-typed donors, were included in an early release of the data. The Caucasian-associated ancestry cluster held roughly 84% of 300 to 500 genotyped donors. Study-wide points: A later analysis showed that HLA-associated TCR beta chains had undergone more clonal expansion than equally common others. Reported performance of the classifier showed diagnosis of cytomegalovirus status with high specificity and sensitivity.

V shed 1 base, J shed 7 bases, and the junction held 10 bases outside the gene matches. This CDR3 comprises 17 residues. Germline assignment: CDR1 SGHNT and CDR2 YYREEE (reference sequence). With respect to this clone: Its antigen remains unidentified.

Primers included in the PCR were 60 Vbeta and 13 Jbeta primers. The table came from immunoSEQ multiplex PCR; TCRdb's copy has only in-frame clones and leaves some out. The sample includes 95,000 to 150,000 clones, about 70% of them seen just once. The chain employs TRBV5-4 and TRBJ2-1; 11 bases match TRBD2. The source material was PBMCs. The receptor was derived from a woman in her sixties or seventies in good health and CMV-seropositive. This CDR3 reads CASSLPLTSGGRNEQFF. The DNA for the CDR3 is TGTGCCAGCAGCTTGCCCCTTACTAGCGGGGGCAGGAATGAGCAGTTCTTC.